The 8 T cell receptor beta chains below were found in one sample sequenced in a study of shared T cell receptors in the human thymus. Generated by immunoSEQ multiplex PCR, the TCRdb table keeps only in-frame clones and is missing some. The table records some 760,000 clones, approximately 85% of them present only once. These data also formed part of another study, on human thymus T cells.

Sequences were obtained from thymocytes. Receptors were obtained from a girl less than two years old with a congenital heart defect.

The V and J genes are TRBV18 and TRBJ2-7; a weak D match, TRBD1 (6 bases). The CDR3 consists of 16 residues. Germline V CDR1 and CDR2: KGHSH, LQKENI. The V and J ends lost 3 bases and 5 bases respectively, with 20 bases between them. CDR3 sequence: CASSPATGYPSHEQYF. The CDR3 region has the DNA TGTGCCAGCTCACCTGCAACAGGGTACCCCTCTCACGAGCAGTACTTC.

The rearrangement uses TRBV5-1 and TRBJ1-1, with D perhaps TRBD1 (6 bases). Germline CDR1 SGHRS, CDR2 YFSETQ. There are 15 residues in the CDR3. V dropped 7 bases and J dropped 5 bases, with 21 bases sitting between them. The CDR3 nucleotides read TGCGCCAGCTCTCCTAACAGGGCCGTTATGACTGAAGCTTTCTTT. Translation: CASSPNRAVMTEAFF. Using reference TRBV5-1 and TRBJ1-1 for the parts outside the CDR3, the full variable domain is KAGVTQTPRYLIKTRGQQVTLSCSPISGHRSVSWYQQTPGQGLQFLFEYFSETQRNKGNFPGRFSGRQFSNSRSEMNVSTLELGDSALYLCASSPNRAVMTEAFFGQGTRLTVV.

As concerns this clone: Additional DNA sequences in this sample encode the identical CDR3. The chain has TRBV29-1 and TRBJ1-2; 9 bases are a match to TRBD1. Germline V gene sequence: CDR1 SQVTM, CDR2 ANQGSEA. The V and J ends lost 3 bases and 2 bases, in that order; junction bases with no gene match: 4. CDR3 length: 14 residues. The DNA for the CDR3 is TGCAGCGTTGATAGAGGACAGGGGAACTATGGCTACACCTTC. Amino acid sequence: CSVDRGQGNYGYTF.

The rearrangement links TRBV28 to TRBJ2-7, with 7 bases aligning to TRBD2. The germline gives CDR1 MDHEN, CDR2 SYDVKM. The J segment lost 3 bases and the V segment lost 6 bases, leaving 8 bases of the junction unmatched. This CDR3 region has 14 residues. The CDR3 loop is CASSCDSGGYEQYF. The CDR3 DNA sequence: TGTGCCAGCAGCTGCGACTCGGGGGGCTACGAGCAGTACTTC.

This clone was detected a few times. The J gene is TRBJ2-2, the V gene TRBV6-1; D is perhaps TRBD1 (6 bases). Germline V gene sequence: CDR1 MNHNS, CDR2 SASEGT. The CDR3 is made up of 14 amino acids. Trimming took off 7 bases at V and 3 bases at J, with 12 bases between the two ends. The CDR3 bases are TGTGCCAGCATCCAGGGGAAGGACACCGGGGAGCTGTTTTTT. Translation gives CASIQGKDTGELFF.

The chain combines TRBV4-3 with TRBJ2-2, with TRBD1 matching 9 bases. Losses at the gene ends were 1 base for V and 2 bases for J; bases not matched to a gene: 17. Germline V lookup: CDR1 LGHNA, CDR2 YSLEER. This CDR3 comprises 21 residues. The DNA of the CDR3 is TGCGCCAGCAGCCAAGGCGTGGTAAGGGACAGGGTTGAAGGAAACACCGGGGAGCTGTTTTTT. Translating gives CASSQGVVRDRVEGNTGELFF.

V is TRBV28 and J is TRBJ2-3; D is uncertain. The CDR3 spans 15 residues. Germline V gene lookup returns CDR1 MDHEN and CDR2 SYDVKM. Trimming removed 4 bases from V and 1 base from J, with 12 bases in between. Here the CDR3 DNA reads TGTGCCAGCAGTTACGCCGGGTCCCGCACAGATACGCAGTATTTT. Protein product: CASSYAGSRTDTQYF.

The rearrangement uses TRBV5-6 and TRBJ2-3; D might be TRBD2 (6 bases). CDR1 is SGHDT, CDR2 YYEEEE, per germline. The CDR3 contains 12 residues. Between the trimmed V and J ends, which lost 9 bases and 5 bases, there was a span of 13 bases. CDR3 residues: CATGQGGDTQYF. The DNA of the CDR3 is TGTGCCACCGGCCAGGGAGGAGATACGCAGTATTTT. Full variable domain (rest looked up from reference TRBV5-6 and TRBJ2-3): DAGVTQSPTHLIKTRGQQVTLRCSPKSGHDTVSWYQQALGQGPQFIFQYYEEEERQRGNFPDRFSGHQFPNYSSELNVNALLLGDSALYLCATGQGGDTQYFGPGTRLTVL.